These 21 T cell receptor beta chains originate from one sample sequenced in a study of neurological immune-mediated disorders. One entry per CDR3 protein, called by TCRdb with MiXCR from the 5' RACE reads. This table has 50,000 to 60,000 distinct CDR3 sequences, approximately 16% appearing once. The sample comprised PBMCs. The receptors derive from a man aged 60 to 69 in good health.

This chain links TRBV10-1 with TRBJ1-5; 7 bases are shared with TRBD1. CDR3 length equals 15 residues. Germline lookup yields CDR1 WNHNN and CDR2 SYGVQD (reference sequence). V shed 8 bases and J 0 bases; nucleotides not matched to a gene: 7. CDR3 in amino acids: CASAGTAYSNQPQHF. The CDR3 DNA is TGCGCCAGCGCCGGGACAGCTTATAGCAATCAGCCCCAGCATTTT.

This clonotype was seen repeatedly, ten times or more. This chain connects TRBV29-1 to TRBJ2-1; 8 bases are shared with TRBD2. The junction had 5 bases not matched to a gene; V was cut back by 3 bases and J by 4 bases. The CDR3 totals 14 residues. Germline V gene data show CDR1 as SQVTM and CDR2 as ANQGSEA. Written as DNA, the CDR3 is TGCAGCGTTGACGAAGCGGGAGTTTACAATGAGCAGTTCTTC. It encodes CSVDEAGVYNEQFF.

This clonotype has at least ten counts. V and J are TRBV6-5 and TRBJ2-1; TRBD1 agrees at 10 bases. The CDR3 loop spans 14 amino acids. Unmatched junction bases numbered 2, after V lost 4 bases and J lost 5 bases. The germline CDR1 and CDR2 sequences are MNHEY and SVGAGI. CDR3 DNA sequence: TGTGCCAGCAGTTCCGGGACAGGGGACAATGAGCAGTTCTTC. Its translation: CASSSGTGDNEQFF.

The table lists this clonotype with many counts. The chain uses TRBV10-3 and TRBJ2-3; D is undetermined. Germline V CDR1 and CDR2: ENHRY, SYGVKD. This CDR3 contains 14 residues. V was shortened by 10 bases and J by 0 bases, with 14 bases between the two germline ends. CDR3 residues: CATRKATSTDTQYF. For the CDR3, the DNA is TGTGCCACCCGAAAGGCGACTAGCACAGATACGCAGTATTTT.

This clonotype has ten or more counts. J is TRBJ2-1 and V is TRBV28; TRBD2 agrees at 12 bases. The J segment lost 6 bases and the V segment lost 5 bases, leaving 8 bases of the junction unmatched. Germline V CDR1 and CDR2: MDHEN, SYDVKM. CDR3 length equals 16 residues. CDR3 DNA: TGTGCCAGCAGTAAGGAAGGACTAGCGGGATTCAATGAGCAGTTCTTC. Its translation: CASSKEGLAGFNEQFF.

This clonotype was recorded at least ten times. The DNA of the CDR3 is TGTGCCAGCAGTTCAGGGGGCTCTGAATCACCCCTCCACTTT. Residues: CASSSGGSESPLHF. The chain joins TRBV6-5 to TRBJ1-6; 8 nucleotides agree with TRBD1. The V gene's germline CDR1 is MNHEY and CDR2 SVGAGI. V shed 4 bases, J shed 10 bases, and the junction held 6 bases outside the gene matches. CDR3 size: 14 residues.

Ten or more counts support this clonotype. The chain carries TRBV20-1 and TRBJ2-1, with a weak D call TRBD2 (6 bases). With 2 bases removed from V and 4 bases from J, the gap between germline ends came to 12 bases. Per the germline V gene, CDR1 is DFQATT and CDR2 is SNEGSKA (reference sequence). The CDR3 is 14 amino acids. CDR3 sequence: CSARLLAAYNEQFF. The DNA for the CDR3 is TGCAGTGCTAGACTGTTAGCGGCTTACAATGAGCAGTTCTTC.

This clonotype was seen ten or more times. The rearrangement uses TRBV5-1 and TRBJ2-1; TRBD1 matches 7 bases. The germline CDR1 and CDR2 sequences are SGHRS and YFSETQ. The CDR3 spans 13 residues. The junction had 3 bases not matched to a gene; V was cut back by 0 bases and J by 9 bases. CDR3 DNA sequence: TGCGCCAGCAGCTTGGGACAGGGCATTGAGCAGTTCTTC. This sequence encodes CASSLGQGIEQFF.

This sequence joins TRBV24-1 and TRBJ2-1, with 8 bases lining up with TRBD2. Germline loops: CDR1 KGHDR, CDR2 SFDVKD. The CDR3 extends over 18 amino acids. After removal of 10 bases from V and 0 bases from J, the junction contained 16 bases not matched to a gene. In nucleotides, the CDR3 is TGTGCCACACAGACGGGGGGGTTGCGGGGAAGCTCCTACAATGAGCAGTTCTTC. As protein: CATQTGGLRGSSYNEQFF.

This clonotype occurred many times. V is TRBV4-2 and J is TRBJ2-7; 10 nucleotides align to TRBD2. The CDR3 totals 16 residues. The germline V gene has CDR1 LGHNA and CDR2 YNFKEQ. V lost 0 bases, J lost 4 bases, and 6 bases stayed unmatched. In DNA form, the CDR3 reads TGTGCCAGCAGCCAAGATGTCACTAGCGGGAAGTACGAGCAGTACTTC. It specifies CASSQDVTSGKYEQYF.

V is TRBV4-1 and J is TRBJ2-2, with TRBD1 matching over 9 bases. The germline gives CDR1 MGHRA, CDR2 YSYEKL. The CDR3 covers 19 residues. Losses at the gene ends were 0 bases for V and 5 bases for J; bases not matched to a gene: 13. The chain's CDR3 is CASSQDQGQGVEFTGELFF. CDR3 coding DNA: TGCGCCAGCAGCCAAGATCAGGGACAGGGAGTTGAGTTTACCGGGGAGCTGTTTTTT.

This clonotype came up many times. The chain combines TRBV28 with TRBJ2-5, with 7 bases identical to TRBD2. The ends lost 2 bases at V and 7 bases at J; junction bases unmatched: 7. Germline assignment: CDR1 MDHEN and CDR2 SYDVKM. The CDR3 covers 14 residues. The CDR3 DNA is TGTGCCAGCAGTTTAACGGGAGGCCCGAGGACCCAGTACTTC. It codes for CASSLTGGPRTQYF.

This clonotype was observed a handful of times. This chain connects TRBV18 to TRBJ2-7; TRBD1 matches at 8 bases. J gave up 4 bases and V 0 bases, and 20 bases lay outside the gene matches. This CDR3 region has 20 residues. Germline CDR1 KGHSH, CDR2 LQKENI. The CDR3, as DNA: TGTGCCAGCTCACCACCCCCCTGGACAGGGCCTAGCGTTCCTAGGTACGAGCAGTACTTC. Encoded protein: CASSPPPWTGPSVPRYEQYF.

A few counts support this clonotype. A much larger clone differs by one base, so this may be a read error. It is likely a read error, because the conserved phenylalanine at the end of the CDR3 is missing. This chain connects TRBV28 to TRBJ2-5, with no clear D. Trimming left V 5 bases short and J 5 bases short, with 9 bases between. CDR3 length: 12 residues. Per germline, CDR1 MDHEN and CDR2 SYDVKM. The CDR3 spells CASSPGRETQYL. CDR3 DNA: TGTGCCAGCAGTCCCGGACGGGAGACCCAGTACCTC.

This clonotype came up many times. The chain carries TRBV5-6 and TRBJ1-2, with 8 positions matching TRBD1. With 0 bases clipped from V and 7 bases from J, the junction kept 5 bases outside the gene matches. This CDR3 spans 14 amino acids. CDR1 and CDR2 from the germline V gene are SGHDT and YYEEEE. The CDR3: CASSLGHRGGGYTF. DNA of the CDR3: TGTGCCAGCAGCTTGGGACACAGGGGGGGTGGCTACACCTTC.

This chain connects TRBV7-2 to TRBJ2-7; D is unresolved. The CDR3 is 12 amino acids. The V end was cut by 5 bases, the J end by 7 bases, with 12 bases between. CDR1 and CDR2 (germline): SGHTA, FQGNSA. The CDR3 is CASSGTWYEQYF. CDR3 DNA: TGTGCCAGCAGCGGCACATGGTATGAGCAGTACTTC.

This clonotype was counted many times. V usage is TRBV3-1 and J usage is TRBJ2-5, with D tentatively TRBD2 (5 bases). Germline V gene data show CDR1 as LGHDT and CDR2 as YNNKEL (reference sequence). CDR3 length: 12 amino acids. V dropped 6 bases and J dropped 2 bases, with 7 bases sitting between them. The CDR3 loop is CASRGVQETQYF. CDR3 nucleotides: TGTGCCAGCAGGGGAGTTCAAGAGACCCAGTACTTC.

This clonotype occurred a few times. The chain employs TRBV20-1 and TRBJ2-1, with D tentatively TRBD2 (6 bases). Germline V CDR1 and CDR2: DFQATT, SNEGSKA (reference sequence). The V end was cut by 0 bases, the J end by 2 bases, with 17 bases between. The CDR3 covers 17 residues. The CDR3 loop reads CSARDRLVGGAYNEQFF. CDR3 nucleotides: TGCAGTGCTAGAGATCGATTAGTGGGAGGAGCCTACAATGAGCAGTTCTTC.

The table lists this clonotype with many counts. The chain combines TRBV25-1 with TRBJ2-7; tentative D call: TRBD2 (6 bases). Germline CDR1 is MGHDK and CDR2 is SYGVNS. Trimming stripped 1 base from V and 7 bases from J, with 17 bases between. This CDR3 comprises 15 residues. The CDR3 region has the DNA TGTGCCAGCAGTGAATTTGTCGGGGGAGTTGGGGAGCAGTACTTC. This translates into CASSEFVGGVGEQYF.

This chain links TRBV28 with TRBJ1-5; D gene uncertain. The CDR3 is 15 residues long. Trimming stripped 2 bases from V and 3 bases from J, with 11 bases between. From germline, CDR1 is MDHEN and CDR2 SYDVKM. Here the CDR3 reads CASSLNSNPNQPQHF. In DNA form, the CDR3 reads TGTGCCAGCAGTTTAAACAGTAATCCCAATCAGCCCCAGCATTTT.

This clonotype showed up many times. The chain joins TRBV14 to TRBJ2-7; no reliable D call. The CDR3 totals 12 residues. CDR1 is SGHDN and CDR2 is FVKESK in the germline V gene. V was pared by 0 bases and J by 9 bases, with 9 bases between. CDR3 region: CASSQDRRLQYF. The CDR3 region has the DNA TGTGCCAGCAGCCAAGATCGGAGACTGCAGTACTTC. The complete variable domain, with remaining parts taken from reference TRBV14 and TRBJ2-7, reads EAGVTQFPSHSVIEKGQTVTLRCDPISGHDNLYWYRRVMGKEIKFLLHFVKESKQDESGMPNNRFLAERTGGTYSTLKVQPAELEDSGVYFCASSQDRRLQYFGPGTRLTVT.